The next 25 T cell receptor beta chains were all read from a single sample in a study of T cell responses to AZD1222 COVID-19 vaccine. The repertoire was sequenced with immunoSEQ multiplex PCR; TCRdb's copy has only in-frame clones and lacks some. The sample includes some 130,000 clones, about 90% of them seen just once. The sample here was peripheral blood, taken on day 0 of AZD1222 vaccination. These receptors came from an adult in good health.

This chain connects TRBV3-1 (or the pseudogene TRBV3-2) to TRBJ1-2, with a tentative D call TRBD1 (5 bases). The V end lost 4 bases, the J end lost 4 bases, and 16 bases lay between the germline ends. Germline loops: CDR1 LGHDT, CDR2 YNNKEL (reference sequence). CDR3 size: 15 residues. The CDR3 loop is CASSLGGESPYGYTF. The CDR3 DNA reads TGTGCCAGCAGCCTTGGGGGGGAAAGTCCCTATGGCTACACCTTC.

This clone was detected only once. The chain joins TRBV2 to TRBJ1-2; D might be TRBD1 (6 bases). CDR1 SNHLY and CDR2 FYNNEI come from the germline V gene. V was cut by 7 bases and J by 7 bases, with 16 bases left in between. The CDR3 spans 13 residues. Here the CDR3 DNA reads TGTGCCAGCATGAAAGGGGGGCGTTTTGGCTACACCTTC. Translated, it gives CASMKGGRFGYTF.

The chain is built from TRBV5-3 and TRBJ2-1, with D maybe TRBD1 (6 bases). TRBV5-3 is given ORF status, its function remaining uncertain. The ends were cut back, 3 bases at V and 0 bases at J, with 16 bases in the middle. The CDR3 contains 17 residues. The CDR3 here is CARSWSTGLSSYNEQFF. The CDR3 DNA reads as TGTGCCAGAAGCTGGTCCACAGGGTTGAGCTCCTACAATGAGCAGTTCTTC.

The chain is built from TRBV10-3 and TRBJ1-4, with unresolved D. V lost 10 bases and J lost 7, with 16 bases in between. Germline V gives CDR1 ENHRY, CDR2 SYGVKD. This CDR3 is 13 amino acids long. The CDR3 protein is CATKGPDGEKLFF. The CDR3 nucleotides are TGTGCCACGAAGGGCCCGGATGGTGAAAAACTGTTTTTT.

This clone has just a few counts. This chain joins TRBV4-3 and TRBJ2-5; the D gene is possibly TRBD2 (5 bases). Deletions cut 0 bases from V and 2 bases from J, with 10 bases between. Germline V gene sequence: CDR1 LGHNA, CDR2 YSLEER. CDR3 length: 15 amino acids. CDR3 region: CASSQDDSGQETQYF. The CDR3 coding sequence is TGCGCCAGCAGCCAAGATGACTCGGGACAAGAGACCCAGTACTTC.

The CDR3 sequence is CASSIPRLAGVSNEQFF. The DNA of the CDR3 is TGTGCCAGTAGTATCCCGCGACTAGCGGGAGTGTCCAATGAGCAGTTCTTC. The chain carries TRBV19 and TRBJ2-1; 12 nucleotides line up with TRBD2. The CDR3 runs 17 residues. Germline trimming cut 3 bases from V and 6 bases from J; bases unmatched to any gene: 9. Germline loops: CDR1 LNHDA, CDR2 SQIVND (reference sequence).

This chain links TRBV27 with TRBJ2-1, with TRBD1 identical over 9 bases. The CDR3 length is 15 residues. V lost 4 bases to trimming and J lost 4 bases; unmatched junction nucleotides: 5. CDR1 is MNHEY and CDR2 is SMNVEV in the germline V gene (reference sequence). The DNA for the CDR3 is TGTGCCAGCAGTTCTCCCGGGACAGGGTACAATGAGCAGTTCTTC. Its translation: CASSSPGTGYNEQFF.

This chain joins TRBV19 and TRBJ1-5; the D gene is possibly TRBD1 (5 bases). The CDR3 is 18 residues long. CDR1 is LNHDA and CDR2 is SQIVND in the germline V gene (reference sequence). The V end was cut by 6 bases, the J end by 3 bases, with 24 bases between. In nucleotides, the CDR3 is TGTGCCAGTAGGCCTTCGTACTGGGGCAGAGTCATCAATCAGCCCCAGCATTTT. Amino acid sequence: CASRPSYWGRVINQPQHF.

This chain joins TRBV13 and TRBJ1-1; no definite D call. Per germline, CDR1 PRHDT and CDR2 FYEKMQ (reference sequence). The CDR3 sequence is 14 residues long. Trimming shortened V by 5 bases and J by 4 bases, and 14 bases separated the two germline ends. DNA for the CDR3: TGTGCCAGCAGCCTTGAGATTTGGGGCACTGAAGCTTTCTTT. Amino acids: CASSLEIWGTEAFF.

The chain has TRBV6-2 or TRBV6-3 and TRBJ1-1; no clear D gene. CDR3 size: 12 residues. The V end was cut by 5 bases, the J end by 8 bases, with 12 bases between. Germline V gives CDR1 MNHEY, CDR2 SVGEGT. CDR3 sequence (DNA): TGTGCCAGCAGTCAAAGGCGGGGAGAAGCTTTCTTT. As protein: CASSQRRGEAFF.

In DNA form, the CDR3 reads TGTGCCTGGAGAGTCGGCAGGTCGACTGAAGCTTTCTTT. This encodes CAWRVGRSTEAFF. The J gene is TRBJ1-1, the V gene TRBV30, with D unclear. In germline, CDR1 is GTSNPN, CDR2 SVGIG (reference sequence). The CDR3 consists of 13 residues. Between the trimmed V and J ends, which lost 3 bases and 5 bases, there was a span of 13 bases. Filled out from reference TRBV30 and TRBJ1-1, the complete variable domain reads SQTIHQWPATLVQPVGSPLSLECTVEGTSNPNLYWYRQAAGRGLQLLFYSVGIGQISSEVPQNLSASRPQDRQFILSSKKLLLSDSGFYLCAWRVGRSTEAFFGQGTRLTVV.

This clone came up once. V is TRBV19 and J is TRBJ2-7, with D tentatively TRBD2 (6 bases). Trimming took off 5 bases at V and 4 bases at J, with 12 bases between the two ends. The CDR3 has 13 residues. The germline V gene has CDR1 LNHDA and CDR2 SQIVND (reference sequence). Here the CDR3 reads CASSREAGYEQYF. In DNA, the CDR3 is TGTGCCAGTAGTCGAGAGGCGGGATACGAGCAGTACTTC. Combining the CDR3 with reference TRBV19 and TRBJ2-7 gives the whole variable domain DGGITQSPKYLFRKEGQNVTLSCEQNLNHDAMYWYRQDPGQGLRLIYYSQIVNDFQKGDIAEGYSVSREKKESFPLTVTSAQKNPTAFYLCASSREAGYEQYFGPGTRLTVT.

The chain employs TRBV14 and TRBJ2-1, with TRBD2 matching over 11 bases. Trimming cost V 4 bases and J 5 bases; bases outside gene matches: 1. There are 14 residues in the CDR3. Germline V gene data show CDR1 as SGHDN and CDR2 as FVKESK. The CDR3 DNA sequence: TGTGCCAGCAGCCTACTAGCGGGAGACAATGAGCAGTTCTTC. Protein sequence: CASSLLAGDNEQFF.

J is TRBJ2-1 and V is TRBV7-3, with TRBD2 matching 14 bases. With 5 bases clipped from V and 5 bases from J, the junction kept 8 bases outside the gene matches. The CDR3 covers 17 residues. Germline V gives CDR1 SGHTA, CDR2 FQGTGA. The CDR3 DNA reads TGTGCCAGCAGCCCCAGGGGACTAGCGGGAGCGGACAATGAGCAGTTCTTC. This encodes CASSPRGLAGADNEQFF.

The chain is built from TRBV19 and TRBJ2-7, with TRBD2 as a possible D gene (6 bases). CDR1 is LNHDA, CDR2 SQIVND, per germline (reference sequence). The V gene lost 10 bases and the J gene lost 1 base, with 14 bases spanning the gap. The CDR3 has 13 residues. The CDR3 sequence: CATRASASYEQYF. The CDR3 DNA reads TGTGCCACCCGGGCTAGCGCTTCCTACGAGCAGTACTTC.

The chain employs TRBV7-9 and TRBJ2-7; D perhaps matches TRBD2 (6 bases). Germline values: CDR1 SEHNR, CDR2 FQNEAQ (reference sequence). CDR3 size: 15 residues. The V end lost 2 bases, the J end lost 3 bases, and 14 bases lay between the germline ends. Written as DNA, the CDR3 is TGTGCCAGCAGCTTATCCCCATCCGGGAGCTACGAGCAGTACTTC. It encodes CASSLSPSGSYEQYF.

The J gene is TRBJ2-7, the V gene TRBV6-2 or TRBV6-3, with 7 bases matching TRBD1. J was trimmed by 3 bases and V by 6 bases; bases with no gene match: 14. Germline lookup yields CDR1 MNHEY and CDR2 SVGEGT. The CDR3 covers 16 residues. The CDR3 protein is CASSFVGQATGYEQYF. DNA of the CDR3: TGTGCCAGCAGCTTTGTCGGACAGGCTACGGGCTACGAGCAGTACTTC.

The chain uses TRBV29-1 and TRBJ1-1; D is ambiguous. The CDR3 sequence is 14 residues long. Germline V lookup: CDR1 SQVTM, CDR2 ANQGSEA. V lost 7 bases, J lost 4 bases, and 19 bases lay in between. CDR3 DNA: TGCAGCGCTGCGACTCGAGTAGGGTTCACTGAAGCTTTCTTT. Translation gives CSAATRVGFTEAFF. Using reference TRBV29-1 and TRBJ1-1 for the parts outside the CDR3, the full variable domain is SAVISQKPSRDICQRGTSLTIQCQVDSQVTMMFWYRQQPGQSLTLIATANQGSEATYESGFVIDKFPISRPNLTFSTLTVSNMSPEDSSIYLCSAATRVGFTEAFFGQGTRLTVV.

The chain combines TRBV25-1 with TRBJ1-1, with no clear D. The V end lost 0 bases, the J end lost 1 base, and 6 bases lay between the germline ends. CDR1 and CDR2 from the germline V gene are MGHDK and SYGVNS. CDR3 length: 14 amino acids. The CDR3: CASSEYGPNTEAFF. The CDR3 coding sequence is TGTGCCAGCAGTGAATATGGCCCGAACACTGAAGCTTTCTTT.

The chain combines TRBV5-5 with TRBJ1-3; no clear D gene. Trimming removed 5 bases from V and 4 bases from J, with 10 bases in between. CDR3 length: 13 amino acids. Germline V CDR1 and CDR2: SGHKS, YYEKEE (reference sequence). The CDR3 loop reads CASSRTVGNTIYF. The CDR3 nucleotides read TGTGCCAGCAGTCGGACGGTCGGAAACACCATATATTTT. Drawing the rest from reference TRBV5-5 and TRBJ1-3, the complete variable domain is DAGVTQSPTHLIKTRGQQVTLRCSPISGHKSVSWYQQVLGQGPQFIFQYYEKEERGRGNFPDRFSARQFPNYSSELNVNALLLGDSALYLCASSRTVGNTIYFGEGSWLTVV.

This sequence joins TRBV28 and TRBJ2-7; 9 bases match TRBD2. With V trimmed by 2 bases and J by 4 bases, 9 bases remained unmatched. In germline, CDR1 is MDHEN, CDR2 SYDVKM. This CDR3 is 16 amino acids long. The CDR3 region is CASSLGSAGGGYEQYF. CDR3 bases: TGTGCCAGCAGTTTAGGCTCGGCGGGAGGGGGGTACGAGCAGTACTTC.

V gene TRBV30 combines with J gene TRBJ1-4; D unclear. V gave up 0 bases and J gave up 8 bases, with 13 bases separating them. This CDR3 contains 14 residues. Germline lookup yields CDR1 GTSNPN and CDR2 SVGIG (reference sequence). The CDR3 loop is CAWSVGSGREKLFF. The CDR3 DNA follows: TGTGCCTGGAGTGTGGGGTCCGGACGGGAAAAACTGTTTTTT.

This clone has more than one count but fewer than ten. The rearrangement links TRBV19 to TRBJ1-2; D might be TRBD1 (6 bases). Germline lookup yields CDR1 LNHDA and CDR2 SQIVND (reference sequence). The V end was cut by 6 bases, the J end by 2 bases, with 16 bases between. This CDR3 has 15 residues. In DNA, the CDR3 is TGTGCCAGTAGACTGACAGGAGGAAACAACTATGGCTACACCTTC. It is translated as CASRLTGGNNYGYTF.

The V call is TRBV24-1, the J call TRBJ2-2; D is unclear. Germline loops: CDR1 KGHDR, CDR2 SFDVKD. V shed 5 bases and J shed 4 bases, with 10 bases lying between them. The CDR3 sequence is 14 residues long. This CDR3 reads CATSALMGTGELFF. The CDR3 bases are TGTGCCACCAGTGCCCTTATGGGCACCGGGGAGCTGTTTTTT.

The chain has TRBV27 and TRBJ1-5, with D possibly matching TRBD1 (5 bases). Trimming removed 6 bases from V and 3 bases from J, with 9 bases in between. The CDR3 is 13 amino acids. The germline gives CDR1 MNHEY, CDR2 SMNVEV (reference sequence). CDR3 sequence reads: CASSSTVNQPQHF. In nucleotides, the CDR3 is TGTGCCAGCAGCTCGACAGTCAATCAGCCCCAGCATTTT.